This T cell receptor beta chain emerged from a study of Graves' ophthalmopathy and Graves' hyperthyroidism. Germline values: CDR1 SGHDT, CDR2 YYEEEE. V gave up 5 bases and J gave up 2 bases, with 14 bases separating them. This CDR3 comprises 14 residues. Researchers took RNA transcripts and amplified TCR beta CDR3 regions from them. HTBI primers primed a first-round RT-PCR, and a second-round multiplex PCR followed. MiXCR, run by TCRdb on the multiplex PCR reads, gives a single entry per CDR3 protein. The sample lists some 200,000 distinct CDR3 sequences; roughly 29% were seen once. In its sample, this clonotype was seen many times.

The sequenced sample consisted of peripheral blood. This receptor was obtained from a man aged 45 to 65 with Graves' ophthalmopathy. The genes are TRBV5-6 and TRBJ2-7; perhaps D is TRBD1 or TRBD2 (5 bases each). The DNA for the CDR3 is TGTGCCAGCAGGGAGAGAGGGGCGGCCTACGAGCAGTACTTC. Its translation: CASRERGAAYEQYF.